This record concerns one TCR beta chain sequence. These data are taken from a study of blood T cell repertoires in COVID-19. Study-level background: Samples taken during acute and convalescent COVID-19 were collected in the United States, Italy and Spain. PBMCs, B-cell-depleted T cells, or T cells were the source of the cDNA or gDNA that made up the material.

Between the trimmed V and J ends, which lost 1 base and 0 bases, there was a span of 19 bases. The germline CDR1 and CDR2 sequences are SGHTA and FQGTGA. The CDR3 has 19 residues. Original processing methods: Reference gene primer amplification yielded estimated nucleated cell counts. The data were produced by immunoSEQ multiplex PCR, yet TCRdb's version contains in-frame clones alone and is incomplete. That table supplies the V and J calls and clone size; D and trimming were determined from the DNA. This sample has about 240,000 clones, with about 80% found just once. The receptor comes from a woman older than 75 with acute or convalescent COVID-19. The V and J genes are TRBV7-3 and TRBJ2-1, with D possibly being TRBD1 (5 bases). The sample consisted of peripheral blood. This CDR3 reads CASSLRGREVRSSYNEQFF. In DNA form, the CDR3 reads TGTGCCAGCAGCTTAAGGGGCAGGGAAGTAAGGAGCTCCTACAATGAGCAGTTCTTC.